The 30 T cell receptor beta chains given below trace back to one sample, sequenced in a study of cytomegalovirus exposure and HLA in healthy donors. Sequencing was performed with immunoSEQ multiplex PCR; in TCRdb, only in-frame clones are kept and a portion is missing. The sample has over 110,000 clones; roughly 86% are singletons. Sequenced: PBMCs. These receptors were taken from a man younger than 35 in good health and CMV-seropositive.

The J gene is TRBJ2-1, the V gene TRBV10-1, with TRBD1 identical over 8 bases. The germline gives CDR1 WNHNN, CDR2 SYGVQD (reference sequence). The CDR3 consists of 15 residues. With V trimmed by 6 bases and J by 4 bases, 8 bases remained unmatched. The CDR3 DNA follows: TGCGCCAGCAGCGGACAGGGAACCTTATACAATGAGCAGTTCTTC. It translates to CASSGQGTLYNEQFF.

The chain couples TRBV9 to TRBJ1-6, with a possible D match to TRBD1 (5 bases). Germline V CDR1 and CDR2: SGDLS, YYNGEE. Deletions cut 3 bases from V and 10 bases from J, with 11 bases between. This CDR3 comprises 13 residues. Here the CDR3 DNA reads TGTGCCAGCAGCGCCGGGGGAGCGTCACCCCTCCACTTT. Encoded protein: CASSAGGASPLHF.

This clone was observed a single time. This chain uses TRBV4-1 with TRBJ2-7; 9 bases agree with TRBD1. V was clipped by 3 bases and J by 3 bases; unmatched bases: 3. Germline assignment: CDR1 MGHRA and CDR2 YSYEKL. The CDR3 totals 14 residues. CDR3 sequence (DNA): TGCGCCAGCAGCCACCCGGGACAGGGCTACGAGCAGTACTTC. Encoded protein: CASSHPGQGYEQYF.

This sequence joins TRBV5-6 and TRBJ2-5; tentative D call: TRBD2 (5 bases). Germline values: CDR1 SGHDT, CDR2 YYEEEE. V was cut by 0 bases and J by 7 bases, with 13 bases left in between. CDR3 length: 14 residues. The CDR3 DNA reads TGTGCCAGCAGCTTGGGAGGCTACGCGGGGACCCAGTACTTC. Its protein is CASSLGGYAGTQYF.

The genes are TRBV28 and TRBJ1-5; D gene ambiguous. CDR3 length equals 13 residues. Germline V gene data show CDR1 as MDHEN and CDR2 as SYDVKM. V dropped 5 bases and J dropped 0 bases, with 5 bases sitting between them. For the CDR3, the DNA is TGTGCCAGCAGTCGGGATAGCAATCAGCCCCAGCATTTT. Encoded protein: CASSRDSNQPQHF.

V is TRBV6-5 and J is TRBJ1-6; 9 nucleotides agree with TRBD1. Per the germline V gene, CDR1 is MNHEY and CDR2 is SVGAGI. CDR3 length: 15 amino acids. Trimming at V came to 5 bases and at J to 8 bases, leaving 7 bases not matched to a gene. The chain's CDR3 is CASSRSGQGHSPLHF. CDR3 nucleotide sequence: TGTGCCAGCAGTCGGTCGGGACAGGGACATTCACCCCTCCACTTT.

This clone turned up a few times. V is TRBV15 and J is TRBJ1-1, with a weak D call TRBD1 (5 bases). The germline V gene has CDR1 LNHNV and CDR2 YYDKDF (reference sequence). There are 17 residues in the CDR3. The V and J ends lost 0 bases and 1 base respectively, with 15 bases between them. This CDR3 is CATSRDPHLTGNTEAFF. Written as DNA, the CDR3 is TGTGCCACCAGCAGAGATCCCCACCTAACAGGGAACACTGAAGCTTTCTTT.

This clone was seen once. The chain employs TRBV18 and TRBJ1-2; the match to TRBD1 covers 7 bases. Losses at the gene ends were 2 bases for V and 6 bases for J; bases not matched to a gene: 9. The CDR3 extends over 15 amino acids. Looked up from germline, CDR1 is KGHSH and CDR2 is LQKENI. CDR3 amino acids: CASSPREGGNNGYTF. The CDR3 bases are TGTGCCAGCTCACCAAGGGAAGGGGGCAATAATGGCTACACCTTC.

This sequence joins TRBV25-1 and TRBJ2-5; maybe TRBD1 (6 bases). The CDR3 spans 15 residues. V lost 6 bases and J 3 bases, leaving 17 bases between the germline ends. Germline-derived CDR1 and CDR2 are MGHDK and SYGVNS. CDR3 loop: CASSAVRGKKETQYF. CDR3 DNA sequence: TGTGCCAGCAGCGCCGTTAGGGGGAAAAAAGAGACCCAGTACTTC.

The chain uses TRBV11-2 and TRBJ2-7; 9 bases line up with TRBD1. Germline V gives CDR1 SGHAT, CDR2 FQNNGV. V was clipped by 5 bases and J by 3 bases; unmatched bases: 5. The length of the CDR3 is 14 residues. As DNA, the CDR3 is TGTGCCAGCAGCACGCAGACAGGGGGCTACGAGCAGTACTTC. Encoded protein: CASSTQTGGYEQYF. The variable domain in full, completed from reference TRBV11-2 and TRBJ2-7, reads EAGVAQSPRYKIIEKRQSVAFWCNPISGHATLYWYQQILGQGPKLLIQFQNNGVVDDSQLPKDRFSAERLKGVDSTLKIQPAKLEDSAVYLCASSTQTGGYEQYFGPGTRLTVT.

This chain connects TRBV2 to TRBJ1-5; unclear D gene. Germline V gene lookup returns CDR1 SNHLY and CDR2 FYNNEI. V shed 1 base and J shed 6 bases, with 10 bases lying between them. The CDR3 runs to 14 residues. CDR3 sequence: CASSEGQSGQPQHF. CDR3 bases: TGTGCCAGCAGTGAAGGGCAGAGCGGTCAGCCCCAGCATTTT.

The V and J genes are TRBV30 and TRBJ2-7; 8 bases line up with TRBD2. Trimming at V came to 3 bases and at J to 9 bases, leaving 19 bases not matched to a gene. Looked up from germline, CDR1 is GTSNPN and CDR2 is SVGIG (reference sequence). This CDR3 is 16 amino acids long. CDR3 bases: TGTGCCTGGAGCCCCCGGCCGGGACTAGGAAGAGGGGGGCAGTACTTC. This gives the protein CAWSPRPGLGRGGQYF. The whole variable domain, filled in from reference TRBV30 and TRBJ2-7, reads SQTIHQWPATLVQPVGSPLSLECTVEGTSNPNLYWYRQAAGRGLQLLFYSVGIGQISSEVPQNLSASRPQDRQFILSSKKLLLSDSGFYLCAWSPRPGLGRGGQYFGPGTRLTVT.

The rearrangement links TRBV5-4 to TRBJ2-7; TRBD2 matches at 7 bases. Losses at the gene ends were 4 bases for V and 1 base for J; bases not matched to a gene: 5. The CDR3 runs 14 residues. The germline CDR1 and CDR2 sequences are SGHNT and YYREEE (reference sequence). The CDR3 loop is CASSRSSGSYEQYF. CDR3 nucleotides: TGTGCCAGCAGCAGGTCTAGCGGATCCTACGAGCAGTACTTC.

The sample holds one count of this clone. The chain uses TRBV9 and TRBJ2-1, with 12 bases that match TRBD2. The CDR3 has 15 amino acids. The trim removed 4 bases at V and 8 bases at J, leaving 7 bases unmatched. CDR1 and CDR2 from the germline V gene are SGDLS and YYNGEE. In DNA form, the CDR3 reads TGTGCCAGCAGCCCCCCTAGCGGGGGGGCCGATGAGCAGTTCTTC. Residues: CASSPPSGGADEQFF.

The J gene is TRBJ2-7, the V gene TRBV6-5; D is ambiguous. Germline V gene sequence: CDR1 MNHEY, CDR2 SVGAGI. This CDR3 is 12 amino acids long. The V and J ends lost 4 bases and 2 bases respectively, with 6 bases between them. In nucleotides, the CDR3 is TGTGCCAGCAGTTCCATCACCTACGAGCAGTACTTC. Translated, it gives CASSSITYEQYF.

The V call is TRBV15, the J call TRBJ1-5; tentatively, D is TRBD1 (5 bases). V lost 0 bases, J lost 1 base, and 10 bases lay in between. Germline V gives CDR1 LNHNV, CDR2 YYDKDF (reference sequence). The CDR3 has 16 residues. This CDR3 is CATSRESYRSNQPQHF. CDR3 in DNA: TGTGCCACCAGCAGAGAGTCATACAGGAGCAATCAGCCCCAGCATTTT.

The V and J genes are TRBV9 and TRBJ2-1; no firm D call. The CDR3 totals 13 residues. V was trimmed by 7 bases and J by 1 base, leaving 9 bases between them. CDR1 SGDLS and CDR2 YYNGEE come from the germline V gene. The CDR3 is CASGPTSYNEQFF. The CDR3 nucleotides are TGTGCCAGCGGGCCCACGTCCTACAATGAGCAGTTCTTC.

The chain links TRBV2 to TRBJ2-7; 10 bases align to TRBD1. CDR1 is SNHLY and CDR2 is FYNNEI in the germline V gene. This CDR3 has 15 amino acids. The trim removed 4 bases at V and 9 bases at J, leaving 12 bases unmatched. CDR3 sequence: CASSGSGQGVAGQYF. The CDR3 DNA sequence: TGTGCCAGCAGTGGGTCCGGACAGGGGGTGGCGGGGCAGTACTTC.

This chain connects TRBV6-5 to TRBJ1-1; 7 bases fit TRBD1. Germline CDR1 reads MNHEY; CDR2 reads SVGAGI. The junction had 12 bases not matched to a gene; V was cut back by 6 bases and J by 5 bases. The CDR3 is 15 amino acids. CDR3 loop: CASRPTLTGLTEAFF. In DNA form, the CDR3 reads TGTGCCAGCAGACCCACCCTGACAGGGTTAACTGAAGCTTTCTTT.

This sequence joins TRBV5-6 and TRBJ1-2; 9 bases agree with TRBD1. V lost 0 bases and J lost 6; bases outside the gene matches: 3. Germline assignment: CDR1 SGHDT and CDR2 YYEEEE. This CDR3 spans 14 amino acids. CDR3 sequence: CASSLVDRGNGYTF. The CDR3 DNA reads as TGTGCCAGCAGCTTGGTTGACAGGGGGAATGGCTACACCTTC.

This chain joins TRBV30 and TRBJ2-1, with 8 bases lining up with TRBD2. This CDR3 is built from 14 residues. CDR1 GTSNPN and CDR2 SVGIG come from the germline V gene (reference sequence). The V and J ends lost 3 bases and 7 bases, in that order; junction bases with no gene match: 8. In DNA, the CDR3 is TGTGCCTGGAGCACGGGAGGGCCCTGGAATGAGCAGTTCTTC. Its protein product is CAWSTGGPWNEQFF.

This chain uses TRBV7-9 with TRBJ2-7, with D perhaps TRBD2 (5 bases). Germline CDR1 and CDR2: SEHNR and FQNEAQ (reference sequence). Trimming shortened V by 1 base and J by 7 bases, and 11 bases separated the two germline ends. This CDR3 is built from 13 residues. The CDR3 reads CASSLDEGVEQYF. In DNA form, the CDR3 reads TGTGCCAGCAGCTTAGATGAGGGAGTTGAGCAGTACTTC. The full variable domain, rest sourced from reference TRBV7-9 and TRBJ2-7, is DTGVSQNPRHKITKRGQNVTFRCDPISEHNRLYWYRQTLGQGPEFLTYFQNEAQLEKSRLLSDRFSAERPKGSFSTLEIQRTEQGDSAMYLCASSLDEGVEQYFGPGTRLTVT.

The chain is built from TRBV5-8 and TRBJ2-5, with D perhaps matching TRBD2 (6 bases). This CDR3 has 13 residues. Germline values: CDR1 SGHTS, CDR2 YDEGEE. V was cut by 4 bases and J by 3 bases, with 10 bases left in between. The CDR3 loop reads CASSRDFEETQYF. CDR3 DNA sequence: TGTGCCAGCAGCCGGGACTTTGAAGAGACCCAGTACTTC.

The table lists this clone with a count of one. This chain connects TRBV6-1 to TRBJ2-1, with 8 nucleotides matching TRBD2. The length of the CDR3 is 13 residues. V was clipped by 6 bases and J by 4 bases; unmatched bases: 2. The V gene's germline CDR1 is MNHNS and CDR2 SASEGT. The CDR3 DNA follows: TGTGCCAGCAGACGGGGGGGGTACAATGAGCAGTTCTTC. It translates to CASRRGGYNEQFF.

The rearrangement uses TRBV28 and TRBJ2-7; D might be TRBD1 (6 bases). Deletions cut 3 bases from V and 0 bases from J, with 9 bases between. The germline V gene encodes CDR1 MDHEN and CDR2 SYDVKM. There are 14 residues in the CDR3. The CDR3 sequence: CASSFGDTSYEQYF. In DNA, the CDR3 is TGTGCCAGCAGTTTCGGGGACACCTCCTACGAGCAGTACTTC.

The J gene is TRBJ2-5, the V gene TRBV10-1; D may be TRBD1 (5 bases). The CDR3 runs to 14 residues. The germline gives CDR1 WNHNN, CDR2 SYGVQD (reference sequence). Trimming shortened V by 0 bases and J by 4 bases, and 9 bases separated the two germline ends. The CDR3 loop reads CASSESKGVETQYF. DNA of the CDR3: TGCGCCAGCAGTGAGTCAAAAGGGGTAGAGACCCAGTACTTC.

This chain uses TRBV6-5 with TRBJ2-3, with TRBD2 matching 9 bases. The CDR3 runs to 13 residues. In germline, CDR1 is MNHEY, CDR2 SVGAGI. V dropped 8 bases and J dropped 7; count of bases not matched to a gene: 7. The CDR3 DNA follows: TGTGCCAGCCGGGGGACTAGCATGCATACGCAGTATTTT. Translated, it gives CASRGTSMHTQYF.

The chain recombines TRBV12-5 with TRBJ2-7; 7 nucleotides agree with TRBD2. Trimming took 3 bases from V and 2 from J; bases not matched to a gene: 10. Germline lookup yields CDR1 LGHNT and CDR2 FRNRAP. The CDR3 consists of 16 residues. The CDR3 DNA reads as TGTGCTAGTGGTTTTGGCGCGGGAGCCACAACCTACGAGCAGTACTTC. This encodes CASGFGAGATTYEQYF.

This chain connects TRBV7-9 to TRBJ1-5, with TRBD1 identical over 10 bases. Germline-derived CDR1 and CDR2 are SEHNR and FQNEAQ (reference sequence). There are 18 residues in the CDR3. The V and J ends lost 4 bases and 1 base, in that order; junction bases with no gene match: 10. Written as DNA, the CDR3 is TGTGCCAGCAGCTCTCAAGGACAGGGGGGTTTGAGCAATCAGCCCCAGCATTTT. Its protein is CASSSQGQGGLSNQPQHF.

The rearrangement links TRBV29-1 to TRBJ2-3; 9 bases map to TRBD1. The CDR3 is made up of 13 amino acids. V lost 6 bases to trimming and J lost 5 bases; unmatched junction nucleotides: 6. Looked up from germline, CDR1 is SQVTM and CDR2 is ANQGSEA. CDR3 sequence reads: CSVHRGRRDTQYF. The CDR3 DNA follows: TGCAGCGTGCACAGGGGGCGCAGAGATACGCAGTATTTT.